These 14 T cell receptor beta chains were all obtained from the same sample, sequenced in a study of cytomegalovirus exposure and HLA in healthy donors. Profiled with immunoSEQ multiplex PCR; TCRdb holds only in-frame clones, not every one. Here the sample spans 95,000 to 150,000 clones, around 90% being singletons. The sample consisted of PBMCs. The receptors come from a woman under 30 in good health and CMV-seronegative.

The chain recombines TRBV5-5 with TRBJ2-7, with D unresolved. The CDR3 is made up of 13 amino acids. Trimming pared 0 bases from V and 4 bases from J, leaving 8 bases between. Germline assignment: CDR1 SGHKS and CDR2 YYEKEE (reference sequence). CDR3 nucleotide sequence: TGTGCCAGCAGCTTGGACCAGGCTTACGAGCAGTACTTC. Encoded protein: CASSLDQAYEQYF.

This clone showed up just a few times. CDR3: CASNRAGGFSDTQYF. DNA of the CDR3: TGTGCCAGCAACCGAGCGGGAGGGTTTTCAGATACGCAGTATTTT. The V and J genes are TRBV27 and TRBJ2-3; 10 nucleotides match TRBD2. Looked up from germline, CDR1 is MNHEY and CDR2 is SMNVEV (reference sequence). This CDR3 contains 15 residues. After removal of 7 bases from V and 4 bases from J, the junction contained 8 bases not matched to a gene.

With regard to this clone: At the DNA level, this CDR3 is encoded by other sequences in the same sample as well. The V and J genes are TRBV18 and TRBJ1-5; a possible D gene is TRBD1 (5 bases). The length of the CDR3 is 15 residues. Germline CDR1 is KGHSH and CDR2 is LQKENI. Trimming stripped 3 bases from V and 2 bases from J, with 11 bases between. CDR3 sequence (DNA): TGTGCCAGCTCACCGCGGACGGGGGGCAATCAGCCCCAGCATTTT. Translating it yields CASSPRTGGNQPQHF.

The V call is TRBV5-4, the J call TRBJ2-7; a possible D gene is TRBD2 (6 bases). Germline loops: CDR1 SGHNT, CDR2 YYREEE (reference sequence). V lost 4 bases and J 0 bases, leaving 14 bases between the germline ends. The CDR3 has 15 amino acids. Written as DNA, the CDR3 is TGTGCCAGCAGCCGGGACGGCGGGAACTCCTACGAGCAGTACTTC. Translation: CASSRDGGNSYEQYF.

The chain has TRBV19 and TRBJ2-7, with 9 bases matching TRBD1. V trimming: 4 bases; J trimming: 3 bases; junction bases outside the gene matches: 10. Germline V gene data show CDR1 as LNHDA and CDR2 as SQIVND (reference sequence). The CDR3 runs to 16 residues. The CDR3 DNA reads TGTGCCAGTAGTACCAGAGAGGGACAGGGAGGCTACGAGCAGTACTTC. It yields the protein CASSTREGQGGYEQYF.

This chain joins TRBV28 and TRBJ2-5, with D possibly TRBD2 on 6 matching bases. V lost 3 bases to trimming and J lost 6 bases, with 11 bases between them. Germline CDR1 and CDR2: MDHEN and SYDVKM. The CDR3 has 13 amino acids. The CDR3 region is CASSFGGWKTQYF. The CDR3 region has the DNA TGTGCCAGCAGTTTTGGGGGGTGGAAGACCCAGTACTTC.

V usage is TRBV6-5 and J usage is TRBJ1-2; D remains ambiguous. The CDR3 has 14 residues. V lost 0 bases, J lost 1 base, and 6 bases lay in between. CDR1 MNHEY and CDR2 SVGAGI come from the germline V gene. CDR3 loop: CASSYSLNNYGYTF. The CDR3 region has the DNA TGTGCCAGCAGTTACTCCCTTAATAACTATGGCTACACCTTC.

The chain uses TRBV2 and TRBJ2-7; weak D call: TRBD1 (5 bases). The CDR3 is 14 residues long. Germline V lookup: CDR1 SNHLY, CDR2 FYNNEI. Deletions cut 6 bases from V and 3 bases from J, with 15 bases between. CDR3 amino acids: CASSRQLTGYEQYF. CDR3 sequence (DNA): TGTGCCAGCAGCCGACAGTTGACGGGCTACGAGCAGTACTTC.

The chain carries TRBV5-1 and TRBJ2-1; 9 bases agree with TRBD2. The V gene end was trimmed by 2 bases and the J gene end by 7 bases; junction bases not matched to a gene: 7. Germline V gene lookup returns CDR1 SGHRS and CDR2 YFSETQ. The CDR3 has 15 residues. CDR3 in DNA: TGCGCCAGCAGCTTTTCGGCTAGCGGGATTAATGAGCAGTTCTTC. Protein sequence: CASSFSASGINEQFF.

DNA for the CDR3: TGTGCCAGCAGCGACCTTGGTGAGGGAGGGCCCGAAAACATTCAGTACTTC. This encodes CASSDLGEGGPENIQYF. This rearrangement joins TRBV28 to TRBJ2-4; 7 nucleotides line up with TRBD2. The germline V gene has CDR1 MDHEN and CDR2 SYDVKM. The CDR3 totals 17 residues. Germline trimming cut 6 bases from V and 5 bases from J; bases unmatched to any gene: 16.

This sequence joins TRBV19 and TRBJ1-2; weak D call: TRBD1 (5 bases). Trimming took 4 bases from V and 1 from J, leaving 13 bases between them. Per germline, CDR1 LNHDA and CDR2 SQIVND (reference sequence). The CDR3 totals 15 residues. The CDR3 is CASSTRQSINYGYTF. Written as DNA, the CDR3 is TGTGCCAGTAGTACCAGACAGTCGATTAACTATGGCTACACCTTC.

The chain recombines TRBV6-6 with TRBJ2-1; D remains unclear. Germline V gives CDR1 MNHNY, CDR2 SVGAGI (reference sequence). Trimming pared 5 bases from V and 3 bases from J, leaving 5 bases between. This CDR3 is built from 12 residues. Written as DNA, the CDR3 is TGTGCCAGCAGTAGCATCTACAATGAGCAGTTCTTC. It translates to CASSSIYNEQFF.

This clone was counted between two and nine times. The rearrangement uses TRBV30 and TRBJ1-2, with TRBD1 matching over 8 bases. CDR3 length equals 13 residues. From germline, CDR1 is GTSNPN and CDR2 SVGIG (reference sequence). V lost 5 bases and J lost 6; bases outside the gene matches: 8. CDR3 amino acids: CAWGRRGQDGYTF. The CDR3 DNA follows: TGTGCCTGGGGCCGCAGGGGGCAGGATGGCTACACCTTC.

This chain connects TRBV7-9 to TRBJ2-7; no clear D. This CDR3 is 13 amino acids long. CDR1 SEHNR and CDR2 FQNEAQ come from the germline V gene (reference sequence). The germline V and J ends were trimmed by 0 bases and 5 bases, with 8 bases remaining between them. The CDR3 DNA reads TGTGCCAGCAGCTTAGCCCTAGATGACGAGCAGTACTTC. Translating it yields CASSLALDDEQYF.